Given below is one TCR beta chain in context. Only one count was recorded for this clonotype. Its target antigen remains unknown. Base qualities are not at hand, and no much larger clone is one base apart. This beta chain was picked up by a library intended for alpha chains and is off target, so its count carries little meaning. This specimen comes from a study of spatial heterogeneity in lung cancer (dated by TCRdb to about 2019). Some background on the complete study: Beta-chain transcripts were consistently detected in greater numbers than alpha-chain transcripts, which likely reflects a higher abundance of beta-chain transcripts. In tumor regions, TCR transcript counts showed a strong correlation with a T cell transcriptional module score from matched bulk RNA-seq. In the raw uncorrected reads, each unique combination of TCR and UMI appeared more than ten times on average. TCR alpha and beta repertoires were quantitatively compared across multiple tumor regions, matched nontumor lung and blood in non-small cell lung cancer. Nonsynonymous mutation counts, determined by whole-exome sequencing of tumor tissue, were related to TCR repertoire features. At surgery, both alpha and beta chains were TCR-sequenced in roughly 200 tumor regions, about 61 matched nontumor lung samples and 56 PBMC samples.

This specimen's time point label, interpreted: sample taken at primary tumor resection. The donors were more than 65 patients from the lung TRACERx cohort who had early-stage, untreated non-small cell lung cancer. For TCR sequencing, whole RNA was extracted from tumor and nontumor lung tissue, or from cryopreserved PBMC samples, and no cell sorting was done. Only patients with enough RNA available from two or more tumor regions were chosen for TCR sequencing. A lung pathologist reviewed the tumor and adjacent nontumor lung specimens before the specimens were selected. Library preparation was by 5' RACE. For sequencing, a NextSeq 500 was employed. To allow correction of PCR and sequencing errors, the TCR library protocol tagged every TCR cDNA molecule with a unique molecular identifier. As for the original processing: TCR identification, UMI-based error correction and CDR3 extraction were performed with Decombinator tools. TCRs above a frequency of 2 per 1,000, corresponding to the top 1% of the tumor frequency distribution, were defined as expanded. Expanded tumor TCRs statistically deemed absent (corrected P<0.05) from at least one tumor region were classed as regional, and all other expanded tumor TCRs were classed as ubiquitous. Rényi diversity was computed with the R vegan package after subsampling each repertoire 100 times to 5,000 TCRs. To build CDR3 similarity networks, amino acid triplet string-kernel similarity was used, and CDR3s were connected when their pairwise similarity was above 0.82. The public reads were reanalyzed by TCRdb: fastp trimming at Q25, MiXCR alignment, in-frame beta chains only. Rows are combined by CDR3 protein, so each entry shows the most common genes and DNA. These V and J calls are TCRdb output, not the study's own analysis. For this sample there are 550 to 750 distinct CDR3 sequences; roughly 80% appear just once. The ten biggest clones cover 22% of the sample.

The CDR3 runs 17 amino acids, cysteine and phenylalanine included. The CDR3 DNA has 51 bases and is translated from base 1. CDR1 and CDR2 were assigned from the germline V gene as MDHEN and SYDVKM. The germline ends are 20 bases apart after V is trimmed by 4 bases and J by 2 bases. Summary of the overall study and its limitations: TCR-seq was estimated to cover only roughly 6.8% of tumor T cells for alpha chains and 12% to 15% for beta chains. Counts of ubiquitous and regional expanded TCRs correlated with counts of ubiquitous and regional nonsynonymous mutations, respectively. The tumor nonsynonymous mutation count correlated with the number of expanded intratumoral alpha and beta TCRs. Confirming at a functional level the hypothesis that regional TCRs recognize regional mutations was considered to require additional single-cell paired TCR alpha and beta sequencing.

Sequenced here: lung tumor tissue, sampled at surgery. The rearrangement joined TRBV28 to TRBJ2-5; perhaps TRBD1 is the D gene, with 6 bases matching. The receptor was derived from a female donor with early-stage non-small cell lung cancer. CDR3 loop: CASSSFKRTGRQETQYF. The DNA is TGTGCCAGCAGTTCATTTAAACGAACAGGGAGACAAGAGACCCAGTACTTC.